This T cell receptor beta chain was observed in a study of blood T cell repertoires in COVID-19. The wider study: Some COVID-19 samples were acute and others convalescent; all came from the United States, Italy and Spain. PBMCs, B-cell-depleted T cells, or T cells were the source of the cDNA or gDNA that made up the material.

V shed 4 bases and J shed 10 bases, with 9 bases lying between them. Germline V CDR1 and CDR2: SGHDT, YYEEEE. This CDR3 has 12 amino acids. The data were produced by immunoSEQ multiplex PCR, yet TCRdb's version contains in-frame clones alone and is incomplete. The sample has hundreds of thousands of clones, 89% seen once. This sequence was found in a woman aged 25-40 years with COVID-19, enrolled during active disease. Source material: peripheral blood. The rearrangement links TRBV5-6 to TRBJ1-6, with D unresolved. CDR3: CASSRVNSPLHF. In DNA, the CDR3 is TGTGCCAGCAGCCGGGTCAACTCACCCCTCCACTTT.